The source of this T cell receptor beta chain is a study of a mutant IDH1 vaccine in newly diagnosed glioma. Some clones are missing from TCRdb's copy, which holds only in-frame ones; the method was immunoSEQ multiplex PCR. The sample yields 52,000 or so clones, about 80% seen once. Indicated time point: week 23, last vaccination. Every single dose of the vaccine, 300 ug of mutant IDH1 20-mer peptide, came with topical imiquimod. The donors had new WHO grade 3 or 4 astrocytomas; these were IDH1-mutant and ATRX-lost. V was trimmed by 2 bases and J by 7 bases, leaving 12 bases between them. The germline V gene encodes CDR1 MNHNY and CDR2 SVGAGI (reference sequence). The CDR3 consists of 14 residues. This clone came up a few times. Its antigen is currently unknown.

The sequence derives from a man aged 35 to 55 with glioma. The chain uses TRBV6-6 and TRBJ2-4, with D hard to call. The sample here was PBMCs, taken from a glioma patient whose treatment included an IDH1 peptide vaccine. The CDR3 reads CASSYDGVRNIQYF. Written as DNA, the CDR3 is TGTGCCAGCAGTTACGACGGCGTAAGGAACATTCAGTACTTC.